Sequencing of this T cell receptor (beta chain) was carried out in a study of CD8 T cells in Susac syndrome (dated by TCRdb to between 2018 and 2020). Looking at the study overall: Repertoire sequencing was used to test whether CD8+ T cell activation and differentiation in Susac syndrome was antigen driven. The paper's findings and limits, for the study overall: The number of individuals in the TCR sequencing and HLA analysis was recognized as being relatively small.

To note about this clonotype: There is no known antigen for this receptor. Base-call qualities are not available, and no considerably larger clone is one nucleotide away.

High-throughput TCR beta sequencing profiled peripheral blood CD8+ and CD4+ T cells from healthy donors, Susac syndrome patients and multiple sclerosis patients. Healthy donors were included as age- and sex-matched controls. Bulk CD8+ and CD4+ T cells were purified magnetically by negative isolation, whereas CD8+ TEMRA cells were enriched by FACS. Blood was collected in EDTA tubes and processed within 24 hours, with PBMCs isolated through density gradient centrifugation. PBMCs intended for TCR sequencing were cryopreserved in liquid nitrogen and thawed later in a water bath at 37 degrees C. Purity of sorted or isolated CD4+, CD8+ and CD8+ TEMRA cells was at least 90%. The CDR3 starts with the cysteine, ends with the phenylalanine, and has 13 residues. Only the CDR3 DNA stays, 39 bases, in frame from base 1. Based on the germline V gene, the CDR1 and CDR2 sequences are KGHSH and LQKENI. V was cut back by 6 bases and J by 3 bases, leaving a gap of 12 bases between them.

RNA was extracted using the RNeasy kit, and roughly 0.5 to 1 ug of the RNA was reverse transcribed with random hexamers. The immunoSEQ multiplex PCR assay, which covers 54 Vbeta and 13 Jbeta segments, was used to amplify TCR beta CDR3 regions. Bias from PCR amplification was corrected by using a synthetic template baseline for primer optimization and for computational correction. In the authors' own workflow: Only productive sequences were kept, with reads annotated to V, D and J genes according to IMGT and analyzed in immunoSEQ Analyzer. Clonality was computed as one minus Shannon entropy normalized by log2 of the number of productive unique sequences. For each patient and control, public and private clones were evaluated within the 100 most prevalent clones. Clones were defined as Susac-specific when absent from the healthy and MS cohorts, from over 950 published viral clones and from other ImmuneACCESS disease sequences. The raw public data were reprocessed by TCRdb itself: fastp quality trimming at Q25, MiXCR clonotype calling, in-frame beta chains only. Rows are combined by CDR3 protein, so each entry shows the most common genes and DNA. Here the V and J calls rest on TCRdb's processing, not on the authors' analysis. The table for this sample lists about 120,000 distinct CDR3 sequences; about 95% of them were counted only once. The biggest ten clones account for about 0.098% of the sample.

Sequencing was done on a sample of CD4+ T cells from PBMCs. The source is a human donor in good health. The chain is made from TRBV18 and TRBJ2-7; the D gene is perhaps TRBD2, from 6 matching bases. The bases are TGTGCCAGCTCTACCAGTAGCGGCTACGAGCAGTACTTC. The resulting protein is CASSTSSGYEQYF. The variable domain in full, with residues beyond the CDR3 obtained from the reference TRBV18 and TRBJ2-7 genes, is NAGVMQNPRHLVRRRGQEARLRCSPMKGHSHVYWYRQLPEEGLKFMVYLQKENIIDESGMPKERFSAEFPKEGPSILRIQQVVRGDSAAYFCASSTSSGYEQYFGPGTRLTVT.